Below are 22 T cell receptor beta chains sequenced from a single sample in a study of blood T cell repertoires in COVID-19. Produced via immunoSEQ multiplex PCR; TCRdb's table is partial and in-frame only. This sample has approximately 120,000 clones, with around 80% found just once. Sequencing was carried out using peripheral blood. The receptors come from a human donor in a cohort sampled during active or convalescent COVID-19.

This sequence joins TRBV9 and TRBJ2-6; 7 bases line up with TRBD2. The CDR3 is made up of 17 amino acids. Germline V gene sequence: CDR1 SGDLS, CDR2 YYNGEE. J lost 0 bases, V lost 5 bases, and 8 bases had no gene match. Written as DNA, the CDR3 is TGTGCCAGCAGGGGAGGGGATCCTTACTCTGGGGCCAACGTCCTGACTTTC. Protein product: CASRGGDPYSGANVLTF. Looking up the rest from reference TRBV9 and TRBJ2-6 gives the full variable domain: DSGVTQTPKHLITATGQRVTLRCSPRSGDLSVYWYQQSLDQGLQFLIQYYNGEERAKGNILERFSAQQFPDLHSELNLSSLELGDSALYFCASRGGDPYSGANVLTFGAGSRLTVL.

The V and J genes are TRBV6-2 or TRBV6-3 and TRBJ2-7, with 7 bases matching TRBD2. Germline CDR1 and CDR2: MNHEY and SVGEGT. CDR3 size: 13 residues. With V trimmed by 2 bases and J by 4 bases, 2 bases remained unmatched. CDR3 sequence (DNA): TGTGCCAGCAGTTACATGCGGGGGTACGAGCAGTACTTC. This gives the protein CASSYMRGYEQYF.

V gene TRBV3-1 (or the pseudogene TRBV3-2) combines with J gene TRBJ1-6, with a possible D match to TRBD1 (6 bases). V lost 4 bases to trimming and J lost 0 bases, with 13 bases between them. Looked up from germline, CDR1 is LGHDT and CDR2 is YNNKEL (reference sequence). This CDR3 contains 17 residues. This CDR3 is CASSPWTASSYNSPLHF. In nucleotides, the CDR3 is TGTGCCAGCAGCCCTTGGACAGCGAGCTCCTATAATTCACCCCTCCACTTT.

The CDR3 sequence is CASSLTGTPAYEQYF. CDR3 coding DNA: TGTGCCAGCAGCTTAACCGGGACACCGGCCTACGAGCAGTACTTC. The chain joins TRBV7-6 to TRBJ2-7; a weak D match, TRBD1 (6 bases). The germline V gene encodes CDR1 SGHVS and CDR2 FNYEAQ. V was trimmed by 2 bases and J by 2 bases, leaving 13 bases between them. This CDR3 has 15 amino acids.

The CDR3 protein is CASSKARQVGGYTF. CDR3 DNA sequence: TGTGCCAGCAGCAAAGCGCGACAGGTGGGTGGCTACACCTTC. The V and J genes are TRBV21-1 and TRBJ1-2; the table gives TRBD1 as D, unverified against the DNA. TRBV21-1 is an annotated pseudogene. The CDR3 sequence is 14 residues long.

J is TRBJ2-2 and V is TRBV2; tentatively, D is TRBD2 (5 bases). V lost 8 bases and J 6 bases, leaving 13 bases between the germline ends. CDR1 is SNHLY, CDR2 FYNNEI, per germline. The CDR3 consists of 13 residues. For the CDR3, the DNA is TGTGCCAGCGGGAGACTGGAAGCCGGGGAGCTGTTTTTT. Protein sequence: CASGRLEAGELFF. Combining the CDR3 with reference TRBV2 and TRBJ2-2 gives the whole variable domain EPEVTQTPSHQVTQMGQEVILRCVPISNHLYFYWYRQILGQKVEFLVSFYNNEISEKSEIFDDQFSVERPDGSNFTLKIRSTKLEDSAMYFCASGRLEAGELFFGEGSRLTVL.

The rearrangement links TRBV7-8 to TRBJ2-1, with a weak D call TRBD1 (7 bases). Trimming cost V 5 bases and J 15 bases, with 17 bases left between them. Per the germline V gene, CDR1 is SGHVS and CDR2 is FQNEAQ. This CDR3 has 12 residues. The CDR3 DNA sequence: TGTGCCAGCAGCAGACGGGAGAGGGGGCGGTTCTTC. It is translated as CASSRRERGRFF.

The chain carries TRBV7-8 and TRBJ1-1; TRBD1 aligns across 8 bases. The CDR3 has 13 amino acids. The germline CDR1 and CDR2 sequences are SGHVS and FQNEAQ. The V gene end was trimmed by 8 bases and the J gene end by 2 bases; junction bases not matched to a gene: 4. The CDR3 region is CASGQGSNTEAFF. The CDR3 nucleotides read TGTGCCAGCGGACAGGGTTCAAACACTGAAGCTTTCTTT.

This chain connects TRBV10-3 to TRBJ2-7, with D perhaps matching TRBD2 (5 bases). CDR3 length: 14 residues. Germline V gene sequence: CDR1 ENHRY, CDR2 SYGVKD. Trimming left V 2 bases short and J 4 bases short, with 12 bases between. The CDR3 DNA is TGTGCCATCAGTGAGACCACCTCGGGGTACGAGCAGTACTTC. Protein product: CAISETTSGYEQYF.

This clone appeared a few times. The chain combines TRBV9 with TRBJ2-1; TRBD2 might be the D (6 bases). The V gene's germline CDR1 is SGDLS and CDR2 YYNGEE. The CDR3 is made up of 14 amino acids. The V end lost 0 bases, the J end lost 3 bases, and 7 bases lay between the germline ends. The chain's CDR3 is CASSVVTSYNEQFF. CDR3 DNA sequence: TGTGCCAGCAGCGTAGTGACTAGCTACAATGAGCAGTTCTTC. The variable domain in full, with the rest retrieved from reference TRBV9 and TRBJ2-1, is DSGVTQTPKHLITATGQRVTLRCSPRSGDLSVYWYQQSLDQGLQFLIQYYNGEERAKGNILERFSAQQFPDLHSELNLSSLELGDSALYFCASSVVTSYNEQFFGPGTRLTVL.

This clone appeared a few times. This rearrangement joins TRBV5-1 to TRBJ2-7; D is unclear. The CDR3 sequence is 14 residues long. Germline V gene sequence: CDR1 SGHRS, CDR2 YFSETQ. V gave up 0 bases and J gave up 2 bases, with 9 bases separating them. As DNA, the CDR3 is TGCGCCAGCAGCTTGGTAGAACCTACCTACGAGCAGTACTTC. It is translated as CASSLVEPTYEQYF.

This clone was counted once. The chain employs TRBV7-2 and TRBJ1-1; 7 bases agree with TRBD1. This CDR3 is built from 16 residues. Looked up from germline, CDR1 is SGHTA and CDR2 is FQGNSA. V trimming: 2 bases; J trimming: 3 bases; junction bases outside the gene matches: 9. CDR3 nucleotide sequence: TGTGCCAGCAGCTTATGGTCAGGGGGGTCCGACACTGAAGCTTTCTTT. Translating it yields CASSLWSGGSDTEAFF.

This chain uses TRBV9 with TRBJ1-6, with D hard to call. This CDR3 has 13 residues. Looked up from germline, CDR1 is SGDLS and CDR2 is YYNGEE. Deletions cut 0 bases from V and 10 bases from J, with 8 bases between. CDR3: CASSVGGGSPLHF. The DNA for the CDR3 is TGTGCCAGCAGCGTAGGGGGAGGGTCACCCCTCCACTTT.

This chain joins TRBV7-2 and TRBJ2-7; 7 bases line up with TRBD2. Per germline, CDR1 SGHTA and CDR2 FQGNSA. This CDR3 is built from 14 residues. With V trimmed by 5 bases and J by 3 bases, 7 bases remained unmatched. DNA for the CDR3: TGTGCCAGCAGCCCCCGAGCGGGATTCTACGAGCAGTACTTC. Translation gives CASSPRAGFYEQYF.

The chain couples TRBV9 to TRBJ2-5; TRBD2 is a possible D gene (7 bases). Germline loops: CDR1 SGDLS, CDR2 YYNGEE. The CDR3 covers 14 residues. V lost 3 bases and J 2 bases, leaving 11 bases between the germline ends. The CDR3 protein is CASSAGGLQETQYF. Here the CDR3 DNA reads TGTGCCAGCAGCGCCGGGGGGCTACAAGAGACCCAGTACTTC.

The rearrangement uses TRBV12-3 or TRBV12-4 and TRBJ2-5; D is unresolved. The CDR3 consists of 13 residues. V was pared by 0 bases and J by 5 bases, with 7 bases between. CDR3 loop: CASSLASVETQYF. The CDR3 nucleotides read TGTGCCAGCAGTTTAGCGAGCGTCGAGACCCAGTACTTC.

V usage is TRBV5-4 and J usage is TRBJ2-3, with D possibly matching TRBD2 (7 bases). V was clipped by 2 bases and J by 2 bases, with 12 bases between them. From germline, CDR1 is SGHNT and CDR2 YYREEE (reference sequence). The CDR3 is 15 residues long. CDR3 nucleotide sequence: TGTGCCAGCAGCTTAGGGGGGGGAACCACAGATACGCAGTATTTT. This gives the protein CASSLGGGTTDTQYF.

This chain connects TRBV7-2 to TRBJ2-1; weak D call: TRBD1 (5 bases). The CDR3 is 13 residues long. V was pared by 5 bases and J by 5 bases, with 10 bases between. The V gene's germline CDR1 is SGHTA and CDR2 FQGNSA. The CDR3 spells CASSLRQNNEQFF. The CDR3 DNA reads TGTGCCAGCAGCCTACGACAGAACAATGAGCAGTTCTTC. The entire variable domain, with the rest obtained from reference TRBV7-2 and TRBJ2-1, is as follows: GAGVSQSPSNKVTEKGKDVELRCDPISGHTALYWYRQSLGQGLEFLIYFQGNSAPDKSGLPSDRFSAERTGGSVSTLTIQRTQQEDSAVYLCASSLRQNNEQFFGPGTRLTVL.

This chain joins TRBV7-2 and TRBJ2-1; 8 bases agree with TRBD2. Unmatched junction bases numbered 6, after V lost 4 bases and J lost 4 bases. The CDR3 totals 15 residues. Germline V gene lookup returns CDR1 SGHTA and CDR2 FQGNSA. This CDR3 is CASSSGLGKYNEQFF. The DNA for the CDR3 is TGTGCCAGCAGCTCGGGACTAGGGAAGTACAATGAGCAGTTCTTC. The entire variable domain, with the rest obtained from reference TRBV7-2 and TRBJ2-1, is as follows: GAGVSQSPSNKVTEKGKDVELRCDPISGHTALYWYRQSLGQGLEFLIYFQGNSAPDKSGLPSDRFSAERTGGSVSTLTIQRTQQEDSAVYLCASSSGLGKYNEQFFGPGTRLTVL.

The rearrangement links TRBV4-2 to TRBJ2-4; D is uncertain. This CDR3 contains 17 residues. V was cut by 0 bases and J by 4 bases, with 16 bases left in between. In germline, CDR1 is LGHNA, CDR2 YNFKEQ. Written as DNA, the CDR3 is TGTGCCAGCAGCCAAGATTTCATGGGCAATCTTAAAAACATTCAGTACTTC. It is translated as CASSQDFMGNLKNIQYF.

This clone was observed a single time. This sequence joins TRBV7-2 and TRBJ2-7, with D perhaps TRBD2 (6 bases). Germline V gene data show CDR1 as SGHTA and CDR2 as FQGNSA. V shed 5 bases and J shed 4 bases, with 15 bases lying between them. The CDR3 spans 14 residues. The CDR3 reads CASSPMGGPYEQYF. CDR3 DNA sequence: TGTGCCAGCAGCCCGATGGGGGGACCTTACGAGCAGTACTTC.

The chain uses TRBV7-6 and TRBJ2-5; 8 positions match TRBD1. This CDR3 has 17 residues. V gave up 1 base and J gave up 3 bases; unmatched junction bases: 10. Looked up from germline, CDR1 is SGHVS and CDR2 is FNYEAQ. The CDR3 loop reads CASSLGVLRGREETQYF. The CDR3 DNA reads TGTGCCAGCAGCTTAGGGGTCCTCAGGGGGCGCGAAGAGACCCAGTACTTC.